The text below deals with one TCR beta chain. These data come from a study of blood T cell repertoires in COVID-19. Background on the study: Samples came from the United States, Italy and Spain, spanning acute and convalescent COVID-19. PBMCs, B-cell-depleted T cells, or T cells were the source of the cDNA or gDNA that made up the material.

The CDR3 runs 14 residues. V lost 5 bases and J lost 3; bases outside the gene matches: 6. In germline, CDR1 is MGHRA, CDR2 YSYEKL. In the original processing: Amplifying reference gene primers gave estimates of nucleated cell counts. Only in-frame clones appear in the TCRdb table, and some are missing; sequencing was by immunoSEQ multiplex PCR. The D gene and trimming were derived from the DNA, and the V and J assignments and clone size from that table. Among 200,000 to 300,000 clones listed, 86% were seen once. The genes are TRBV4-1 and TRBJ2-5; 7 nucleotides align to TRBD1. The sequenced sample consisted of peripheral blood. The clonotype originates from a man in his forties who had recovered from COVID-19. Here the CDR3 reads CASSFDRAEETQYF. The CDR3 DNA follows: TGCGCCAGCAGCTTCGACAGGGCCGAAGAGACCCAGTACTTC.